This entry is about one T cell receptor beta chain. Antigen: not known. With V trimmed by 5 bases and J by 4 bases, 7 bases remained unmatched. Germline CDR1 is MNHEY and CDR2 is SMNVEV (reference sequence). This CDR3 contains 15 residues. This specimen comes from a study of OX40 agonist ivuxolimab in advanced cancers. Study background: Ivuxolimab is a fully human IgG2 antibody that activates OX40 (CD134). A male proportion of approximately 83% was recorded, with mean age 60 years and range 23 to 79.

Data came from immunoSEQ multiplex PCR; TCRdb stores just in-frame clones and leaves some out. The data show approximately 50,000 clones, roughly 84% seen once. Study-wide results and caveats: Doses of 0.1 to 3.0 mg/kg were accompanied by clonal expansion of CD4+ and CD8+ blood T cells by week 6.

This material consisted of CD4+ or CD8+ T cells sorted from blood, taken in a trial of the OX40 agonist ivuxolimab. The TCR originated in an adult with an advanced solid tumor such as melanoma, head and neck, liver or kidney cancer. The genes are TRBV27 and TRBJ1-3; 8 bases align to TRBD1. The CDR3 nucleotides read TGTGCCAGCAGTCCCCGACAGGGGCTGGGAAACACCATATATTTT. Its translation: CASSPRQGLGNTIYF.